Here is one T cell receptor beta chain with its context. What it binds is not known. The data belong to a study of cytomegalovirus exposure and HLA in healthy donors. Turning to the study itself: Out of roughly 200 million T cells, an earlier analysis found fewer than 140 million unique TCR beta sequences in total. Of around 400 genotyped donors, about 80% grouped in the Caucasian-associated ancestry cluster. Study-wide results and caveats: Presence/absence comparisons presumed near-even sequencing depth among donors. Among CMV-associated TCR beta chains, most appeared HLA-restricted in a later analysis.

Looked up from germline, CDR1 is SGHTA and CDR2 is FQGNSA. The V gene end was trimmed by 4 bases and the J gene end by 0 bases; junction bases not matched to a gene: 7. The CDR3 is 16 amino acids. PCR involved 60 Vbeta and 13 Jbeta primers. TCRdb's copy holds only in-frame clones and misses some; the assay was immunoSEQ multiplex PCR. The data show roughly 44,000 clones, over 70% seen once. This TCR derives from a man between 50 and 59 years old in good health and CMV-seronegative. The genes are TRBV7-2 and TRBJ2-7; TRBD1 matches at 9 bases. Source material: PBMCs. CDR3 sequence (DNA): TGTGCCAGCAGCTCGCGGGGACAGGGTAGCTCCTACGAGCAGTACTTC. Its protein is CASSSRGQGSSYEQYF.